The 21 T cell receptor beta chains below come from one sample, sequenced in a study of T cell repertoires in cytomegalovirus infection (dated by TCRdb to about 2019). The instrument was an Illumina HiSeq 1500. TCRdb reran the public reads through fastp at Q25 and MiXCR, keeping productive beta chains. For every CDR3 protein sequence, its rows merge into one entry that carries the most common genes and DNA. For this sample the table gives 250,000 to 300,000 distinct CDR3 sequences, of which roughly 21% were detected only once. The ten most abundant clones make up under 25% of the sample. The antigens these receptors bind are not known. In the paper's terms, the treatment or condition label means: in vitro stimulation with specific CMV peptide epitopes to enrich CMV-specific T cells. This specimen consisted of cultured PBMCs, obtained from culture after CMV antigen stimulation. The receptor set was obtained from a human donor in good health (CMV status not recorded). Some clones in this sample may be carry-over from other donors' samples.

This clonotype has a count of ten or more. The chain is built from TRBV7-6 and TRBJ2-6; D might be TRBD1 or TRBD2, each matching 5 bases. V lost 0 bases, J lost 2 bases, and 20 bases lay in between. Germline lookup yields CDR1 SGHVS and CDR2 FNYEAQ. The CDR3 has 20 residues. CDR3 region: CASSLARSRGFLTGANVLTF. Here the CDR3 DNA reads TGTGCCAGCAGCTTAGCGCGATCCCGGGGCTTCTTAACTGGGGCCAACGTCCTGACTTTC.

The chain links TRBV2 to TRBJ1-1; D is unresolved. Looked up from germline, CDR1 is SNHLY and CDR2 is FYNNEI. This CDR3 is 14 amino acids long. Trimming cost V 1 base and J 1 base, with 7 bases left between them. Here the CDR3 DNA reads TGTGCCAGCAGTGAAGTTGGTCCGAACACTGAAGCTTTCTTT. Translation: CASSEVGPNTEAFF.

Ten or more counts support this clonotype. The genes are TRBV7-2 and TRBJ1-6, with D maybe TRBD1 (5 bases). Trimming removed 2 bases at V and 10 bases at J, with 9 bases between. Per germline, CDR1 SGHTA and CDR2 FQGNSA. CDR3 length equals 13 residues. The CDR3 loop is CASSLWGSSPLHF. CDR3 nucleotides: TGTGCCAGCAGCTTATGGGGGTCATCACCCCTCCACTTT.

The sample holds many counts of this clonotype. J is TRBJ2-3 and V is TRBV7-2; tentatively, D is TRBD1 (7 bases). CDR3 size: 14 residues. Germline assignment: CDR1 SGHTA and CDR2 FQGNSA. The V end lost 10 bases, the J end lost 4 bases, and 18 bases lay between the germline ends. The CDR3 reads CATTGASAPDTQYF. CDR3 sequence (DNA): TGTGCCACCACAGGGGCTAGCGCCCCAGATACGCAGTATTTT.

This chain joins TRBV12-5 and TRBJ2-1; TRBD2 matches at 15 bases. CDR3 length: 21 residues. V gave up 2 bases and J gave up 5 bases; unmatched junction bases: 16. The germline V gene encodes CDR1 LGHNT and CDR2 FRNRAP. The CDR3, as DNA: TGTGCTAGTGGTTTGTCTCCCGGACTAGCGGGAGGGCCAGACCCCCACAATGAGCAGTTCTTC. It encodes CASGLSPGLAGGPDPHNEQFF.

In this sample, this clonotype turned up many times. This chain connects TRBV27 to TRBJ2-6; the D gene is possibly TRBD2 (6 bases). CDR3 size: 17 residues. Germline loops: CDR1 MNHEY, CDR2 SMNVEV (reference sequence). Between the trimmed V and J ends, which lost 5 bases and 0 bases, there was a span of 14 bases. CDR3 region: CASSGAGIRSGANVLTF. CDR3 bases: TGTGCCAGCAGTGGCGCGGGGATTCGCTCTGGGGCCAACGTCCTGACTTTC.

This clonotype was found many times. This rearrangement joins TRBV7-8 to TRBJ2-5; the D gene is possibly TRBD2 (5 bases). V was shortened by 7 bases and J by 7 bases, with 19 bases between the two germline ends. The CDR3 totals 14 residues. In germline, CDR1 is SGHVS, CDR2 FQNEAQ. CDR3 residues: CASTSTAGAGTQYF. The CDR3 DNA is TGTGCCAGCACCTCGACGGCGGGCGCGGGGACCCAGTACTTC.

This CDR3 is CASRPQILRTEAFF. The CDR3 DNA reads as TGTGCCAGCAGACCCCAGATACTGCGCACTGAAGCTTTCTTT. The J gene is TRBJ1-1, the V gene TRBV12-3 or TRBV12-4; D uncertain. Trimming shortened V by 6 bases and J by 4 bases, and 15 bases separated the two germline ends. The CDR3 runs to 14 residues.

The chain couples TRBV7-9 to TRBJ2-7, with 8 positions matching TRBD2. This CDR3 is built from 15 residues. The V gene end was trimmed by 5 bases and the J gene end by 5 bases; junction bases not matched to a gene: 11. Germline V lookup: CDR1 SEHNR, CDR2 FQNEAQ (reference sequence). The CDR3 sequence is CASSTLAGCFDEQYV. The DNA for the CDR3 is TGTGCCAGCAGCACTCTAGCGGGTTGTTTCGACGAGCAGTACGTC.

This clonotype has a count of ten or more. The chain links TRBV6-2 or TRBV6-3 to TRBJ2-3, with D possibly matching TRBD2 (6 bases). The CDR3 sequence is 15 residues long. Germline V gene lookup returns CDR1 MNHEY and CDR2 SVGEGT. Trimming shortened V by 6 bases and J by 6 bases, and 19 bases separated the two germline ends. For the CDR3, the DNA is TGTGCCAGCAGACCTTTCGGGGGAGCATCGGATACGCAGTATTTT. This encodes CASRPFGGASDTQYF.

This chain joins TRBV18 and TRBJ2-1; D assignment may be TRBD1 or TRBD2 (5 bases each). Germline V CDR1 and CDR2: KGHSH, LQKENI. Trimming left V 5 bases short and J 6 bases short, with 14 bases between. There are 14 residues in the CDR3. The CDR3 DNA is TGTGCCAGCTCAGCCGGGACGGGGTCCAATGAGCAGTTCTTC. Translated, it gives CASSAGTGSNEQFF.

The table lists this clonotype with a few counts. The V call is TRBV18, the J call TRBJ2-2, with 7 bases that match TRBD1. Germline V gives CDR1 KGHSH, CDR2 LQKENI. The CDR3 sequence is 14 residues long. V dropped 6 bases and J dropped 4; count of bases not matched to a gene: 5. The CDR3 nucleotides are TGTGCCAGCTCCCGCGCAGGGGGCACCGGGGAGCTGTTTTTT. Encoded protein: CASSRAGGTGELFF.

This clonotype was observed many times. This chain joins TRBV28 and TRBJ1-2; TRBD1 might be the D (6 bases). V lost 5 bases and J 5 bases, leaving 9 bases between the germline ends. This CDR3 has 12 residues. Germline V gene data show CDR1 as MDHEN and CDR2 as SYDVKM. CDR3: CASSRQGYGYTF. CDR3 nucleotides: TGTGCCAGCAGTCGGCAGGGGTATGGCTACACCTTC.

This clonotype was seen just once. This chain uses TRBV5-1 with TRBJ1-1, with TRBD1 matching over 9 bases. The V and J ends lost 4 bases and 11 bases, in that order; junction bases with no gene match: 6. The CDR3 covers 12 residues. Germline loops: CDR1 SGHRS, CDR2 YFSETQ. The CDR3 DNA is TGCGCCAGCAGCGGAACAGGGGGCGATGCTTTCTTT. Protein: CASSGTGGDAFF.

This chain connects TRBV28 to TRBJ2-2; TRBD2 is a possible D gene (6 bases). CDR3 length: 15 residues. The germline gives CDR1 MDHEN, CDR2 SYDVKM. Between the trimmed V and J ends, which lost 6 bases and 6 bases, there was a span of 17 bases. This CDR3 reads CASSPWGEEAGELFF. CDR3 DNA sequence: TGTGCCAGCAGCCCGTGGGGGGAAGAAGCCGGGGAGCTGTTTTTT.

This clonotype was picked up many times. V and J are TRBV7-6 and TRBJ2-1; maybe TRBD2 (6 bases). Looked up from germline, CDR1 is SGHVS and CDR2 is FNYEAQ. Trimming cost V 0 bases and J 8 bases, with 11 bases left between them. There are 14 residues in the CDR3. CDR3 residues: CASSLAGSYDEQFF. For the CDR3, the DNA is TGTGCCAGCAGCTTAGCCGGGAGTTACGATGAGCAGTTCTTC.

This chain connects TRBV7-2 to TRBJ2-2; 8 bases line up with TRBD2. Germline trimming cut 3 bases from V and 5 bases from J; bases unmatched to any gene: 11. This CDR3 is 17 amino acids long. Germline CDR1 reads SGHTA; CDR2 reads FQGNSA. In DNA form, the CDR3 reads TGTGCCAGCAGCTTTCGGGTCGGGAGGGCCCGGACCGGGGAGCTGTTTTTT. Amino acids: CASSFRVGRARTGELFF.

This clonotype came up a few times. The chain is built from TRBV19 and TRBJ1-1; D unclear. The CDR3 runs to 14 residues. From germline, CDR1 is LNHDA and CDR2 SQIVND (reference sequence). Trimming removed 5 bases at V and 4 bases at J, with 14 bases between. The CDR3 DNA is TGTGCCAGTAGTGCCCAGGTCTCTACCACTGAAGCTTTCTTT. It encodes CASSAQVSTTEAFF.

In its sample, this clonotype was seen a few times. The chain carries TRBV18 and TRBJ1-6; no clear D. The length of the CDR3 is 15 residues. In germline, CDR1 is KGHSH, CDR2 LQKENI. Trimming shortened V by 0 bases and J by 6 bases, and 9 bases separated the two germline ends. Here the CDR3 DNA reads TGTGCCAGCTCACCACCGGGCAGCCCTAATTCACCCCTCCACTTT. This encodes CASSPPGSPNSPLHF.

This clonotype occurred many times. The chain couples TRBV7-9 to TRBJ1-1; 8 bases fit TRBD1. The CDR3 totals 16 residues. Trimming removed 7 bases from V and 3 bases from J; junction bases left unmatched: 13. Germline CDR1 and CDR2: SEHNR and FQNEAQ (reference sequence). The CDR3 loop reads CASTPRQGKIDTEAFF. CDR3 nucleotide sequence: TGTGCCAGCACCCCGCGACAGGGGAAGATAGACACTGAAGCTTTCTTT.

This clonotype was observed a handful of times. The chain uses TRBV10-2 and TRBJ1-2; TRBD1 matches 10 bases. The CDR3 is 17 amino acids. With 5 bases clipped from V and 4 bases from J, the junction kept 13 bases outside the gene matches. Germline V gene sequence: CDR1 WSHSY, CDR2 SAAADI. The CDR3 loop reads CASSTRDRGPSSYGYTF. The CDR3 DNA reads as TGCGCCAGCAGTACTCGGGACAGGGGCCCTTCCAGCTATGGCTACACCTTC.